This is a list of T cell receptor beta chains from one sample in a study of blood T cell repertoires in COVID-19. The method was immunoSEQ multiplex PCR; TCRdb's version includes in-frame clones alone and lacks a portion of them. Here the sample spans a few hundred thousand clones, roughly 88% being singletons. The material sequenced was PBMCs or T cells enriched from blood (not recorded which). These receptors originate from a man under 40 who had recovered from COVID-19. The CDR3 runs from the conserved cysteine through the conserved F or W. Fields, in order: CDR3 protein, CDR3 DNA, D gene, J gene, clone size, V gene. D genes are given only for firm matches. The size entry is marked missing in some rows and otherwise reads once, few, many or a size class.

CDR3 protein: CASSWILTGRSPLHF
CDR3 DNA: TGTGCCAGCAGTTGGATTCTGACAGGTCGTAGCCCCCTCCACTTT
D gene: -
J gene: TRBJ1-6
clone size: -
V gene: TRBV6-6

CDR3 protein: CASKSTVEYQPQHF
CDR3 DNA: TGTGCCAGCAAGAGTACAGTAGAGTATCAGCCCCAGCATTTT
D gene: -
J gene: TRBJ1-5
clone size: -
V gene: TRBV28

CDR3 protein: CASSMRGGGYEQYF
CDR3 DNA: TGTGCCAGCAGCATGCGGGGGGGCGGATACGAGCAGTACTTC
D gene: TRBD2
J gene: TRBJ2-7
clone size: -
V gene: TRBV11-2

CDR3 protein: CAISESGVSRKSYTF
CDR3 DNA: TGTGCCATCAGTGAGTCGGGAGTTTCTCGGAAGAGCTACACCTTC
D gene: -
J gene: TRBJ1-2
clone size: -
V gene: TRBV10-3

CDR3 protein: CASSIPRTGDVGNQPQHF
CDR3 DNA: TGTGCCAGTAGTATCCCCCGGACAGGGGATGTCGGCAATCAGCCCCAGCATTTT
D gene: TRBD1
J gene: TRBJ1-5
clone size: once
V gene: TRBV19

CDR3 protein: CASSPRQANTGELFF
CDR3 DNA: TGTGCCAGCAGCCCGCGACAGGCGAACACCGGGGAGCTGTTTTTT
D gene: -
J gene: TRBJ2-2
clone size: -
V gene: TRBV7-9

CDR3 protein: CASTRTGEGSGPQHF
CDR3 DNA: TGTGCCAGCACCCGGACAGGCGAGGGAAGCGGGCCCCAGCATTTT
D gene: TRBD1
J gene: TRBJ1-5
clone size: -
V gene: TRBV6-6

CDR3 protein: CASSQYRGRGHYTF
CDR3 DNA: TGCGCCAGCAGCCAATACAGGGGGCGAGGACACTACACCTTC
D gene: TRBD1
J gene: TRBJ1-2
clone size: -
V gene: TRBV5-1

CDR3 protein: CASSLQGSNQPQHF
CDR3 DNA: TGTGCCAGCAGTTTACAGGGGAGCAATCAGCCCCAGCATTTT
D gene: -
J gene: TRBJ1-5
clone size: -
V gene: TRBV27

CDR3 protein: CASSGGDRGTDSPLHF
CDR3 DNA: TGTGCCAGCAGCGGGGGGGACAGGGGTACGGATTCACCCCTCCACTTT
D gene: TRBD1
J gene: TRBJ1-6
clone size: -
V gene: TRBV9

CDR3 protein: CASSSGSTNEKLFF
CDR3 DNA: TGCGCCAGCAGCTCGGGGAGCACTAATGAAAAACTGTTTTTT
D gene: -
J gene: TRBJ1-4
clone size: -
V gene: TRBV5-1

CDR3 protein: CASKPRQGLNTEAFF
CDR3 DNA: TGTGCCAGCAAACCAAGGCAGGGCTTGAACACTGAAGCTTTCTTT
D gene: -
J gene: TRBJ1-1
clone size: -
V gene: TRBV7-9

CDR3 protein: CATSRDLGHSYEQYF
CDR3 DNA: TGTGCCACCAGCAGAGACCTGGGCCACTCCTACGAGCAGTACTTC
D gene: -
J gene: TRBJ2-7
clone size: -
V gene: TRBV15

CDR3 protein: CASSLWGTGELGQYF
CDR3 DNA: TGTGCCAGCAGCCTTTGGGGGACAGGGGAGCTGGGGCAGTACTTC
D gene: TRBD1
J gene: TRBJ2-7
clone size: -
V gene: TRBV28

CDR3 protein: CASSYRQDLNSPLHF
CDR3 DNA: TGTGCCAGCAGTTACCGACAGGACCTTAATTCACCCCTCCACTTT
D gene: -
J gene: TRBJ1-6
clone size: -
V gene: TRBV27

CDR3 protein: CASSVDLAGGFTDTQYF
CDR3 DNA: TGTGCCAGCAGCGTAGACTTAGCGGGGGGGTTCACAGATACGCAGTATTTT
D gene: TRBD2
J gene: TRBJ2-3
clone size: -
V gene: TRBV9

CDR3 protein: CSVYYEKLFF
CDR3 DNA: TGCAGCGTTTATTATGAAAAACTGTTTTTT
D gene: -
J gene: TRBJ1-4
clone size: -
V gene: TRBV29-1

CDR3 protein: CASSHPKKGAWGHYEQYF
CDR3 DNA: TGCGCCAGCAGTCACCCGAAGAAGGGGGCATGGGGTCACTACGAGCAGTACTTC
D gene: TRBD1
J gene: TRBJ2-7
clone size: -
V gene: TRBV23-1

CDR3 protein: CASSQEPLAGGHTGELFF
CDR3 DNA: TGTGCCAGCAGCCAGGAACCCCTAGCGGGCGGACACACCGGGGAGCTGTTTTTT
D gene: TRBD2
J gene: TRBJ2-2
clone size: -
V gene: TRBV4-2

CDR3 protein: CASSRDLNQPQHF
CDR3 DNA: TGTGCCAGCAGCCGCGATCTCAATCAGCCCCAGCATTTT
D gene: -
J gene: TRBJ1-5
clone size: -
V gene: TRBV28

CDR3 protein: CATSRPTPWDRERETQYF
CDR3 DNA: TGTGCCACCAGCAGACCAACCCCATGGGACAGGGAACGAGAGACCCAGTACTTC
D gene: TRBD1
J gene: TRBJ2-5
clone size: -
V gene: TRBV15

CDR3 protein: CASSSTLAGSYEQYF
CDR3 DNA: TGCGCCAGCAGCTCCACACTAGCGGGGTCTTACGAGCAGTACTTC
D gene: TRBD2
J gene: TRBJ2-7
clone size: -
V gene: TRBV5-1

CDR3 protein: CASSREGGPYGYTF
CDR3 DNA: TGTGCCAGCAGCCGGGAGGGGGGTCCCTATGGCTACACCTTC
D gene: -
J gene: TRBJ1-2
clone size: -
V gene: TRBV3-1/TRBV3-2

CDR3 protein: CASSQEASGGQETQYF
CDR3 DNA: TGTGCCAGCAGCCAAGAGGCTAGCGGGGGGCAAGAGACCCAGTACTTC
D gene: TRBD2
J gene: TRBJ2-5
clone size: -
V gene: TRBV4-2

CDR3 protein: CAISDVRSSSTDTQYF
CDR3 DNA: TGTGCCATCAGTGACGTCCGGTCCTCTAGCACAGATACGCAGTATTTT
D gene: -
J gene: TRBJ2-3
clone size: -
V gene: TRBV10-3

CDR3 protein: CASSQKERGDYQETQYF
CDR3 DNA: TGCGCCAGCAGCCAGAAGGAGCGGGGGGACTACCAAGAGACCCAGTACTTC
D gene: TRBD2
J gene: TRBJ2-5
clone size: -
V gene: TRBV4-1

CDR3 protein: CASRQRDSTTEAFF
CDR3 DNA: TGTGCCAGCAGACAAAGGGACAGCACAACTGAAGCTTTCTTT
D gene: TRBD1
J gene: TRBJ1-1
clone size: -
V gene: TRBV5-5

CDR3 protein: CAIGTGGNEKLFF
CDR3 DNA: TGCGCCATCGGGACAGGGGGCAACGAAAAACTGTTTTTT
D gene: TRBD1
J gene: TRBJ1-4
clone size: -
V gene: TRBV10-2

CDR3 protein: CASSPTGGNTEAFF
CDR3 DNA: TGTGCCAGCAGCCCTACAGGGGGGAACACTGAAGCTTTCTTT
D gene: TRBD1
J gene: TRBJ1-1
clone size: -
V gene: TRBV7-9

CDR3 protein: CASRTGRVAPLHF
CDR3 DNA: TGTGCCAGCCGGACAGGGAGGGTTGCACCCCTCCACTTT
D gene: TRBD1
J gene: TRBJ1-6
clone size: -
V gene: TRBV12-3/TRBV12-4

CDR3 protein: CASSSWANNEQFF
CDR3 DNA: TGTGCCAGCAGCTCCTGGGCCAACAATGAGCAGTTCTTC
D gene: -
J gene: TRBJ2-1
clone size: -
V gene: TRBV11-2

CDR3 protein: CASSLYPDNSGNTIYF
CDR3 DNA: TGTGCCAGCAGTTTATATCCAGATAACTCTGGAAACACCATATATTTT
D gene: -
J gene: TRBJ1-3
clone size: -
V gene: TRBV28

CDR3 protein: CASSRQSSSYEQYF
CDR3 DNA: TGTGCCAGCAGCAGACAGTCGAGCTCCTACGAGCAGTACTTC
D gene: -
J gene: TRBJ2-7
clone size: few
V gene: TRBV5-6

CDR3 protein: CASSSRGHPLISSYNEQFF
CDR3 DNA: TGTGCCAGCAGTTCGCGGGGTCATCCCCTAATAAGCTCCTACAATGAGCAGTTCTTC
D gene: -
J gene: TRBJ2-1
clone size: -
V gene: TRBV27

CDR3 protein: CASRDRGLYNEQFF
CDR3 DNA: TGTGCCAGCAGGGACAGGGGGCTTTACAATGAGCAGTTCTTC
D gene: TRBD1
J gene: TRBJ2-1
clone size: many
V gene: TRBV2

CDR3 protein: CASSEGRASEKLFF
CDR3 DNA: TGTGCCAGCAGTGAAGGCAGGGCTTCTGAAAAACTGTTTTTT
D gene: -
J gene: TRBJ1-4
clone size: once
V gene: TRBV2

CDR3 protein: CASSLAGTGVNEQFF
CDR3 DNA: TGTGCCAGCAGCTTAGCCGGGACAGGGGTCAATGAGCAGTTCTTC
D gene: TRBD1
J gene: TRBJ2-1
clone size: -
V gene: TRBV7-9

CDR3 protein: CASSPTGSPGANVLTF
CDR3 DNA: TGCGCCAGCAGCCCAACAGGATCCCCCGGGGCCAACGTCCTGACTTTC
D gene: -
J gene: TRBJ2-6
clone size: once
V gene: TRBV5-1

CDR3 protein: CASSLQGAIGSPLHF
CDR3 DNA: TGTGCCAGCAGCTTACAGGGGGCGATAGGTTCACCCCTCCACTTT
D gene: TRBD1
J gene: TRBJ1-6
clone size: -
V gene: TRBV5-4

CDR3 protein: CASSPGTSNIQYF
CDR3 DNA: TGTGCCAGCAGCCCTGGGACATCAAACATTCAGTACTTC
D gene: -
J gene: TRBJ2-4
clone size: few
V gene: TRBV2

CDR3 protein: CASSLRKGGTEAFF
CDR3 DNA: TGCGCCAGCAGCTTAAGGAAGGGGGGGACTGAAGCTTTCTTT
D gene: -
J gene: TRBJ1-1
clone size: -
V gene: TRBV5-1

CDR3 protein: CATSDLSGVSTDTQYF
CDR3 DNA: TGTGCCACCAGTGATTTGAGCGGGGTTAGCACAGATACGCAGTATTTT
D gene: TRBD2
J gene: TRBJ2-3
clone size: -
V gene: TRBV24-1

CDR3 protein: CASSPRGGFVEQFF
CDR3 DNA: TGTGCCAGCAGCCCACGTGGCGGTTTCGTTGAGCAGTTCTTC
D gene: -
J gene: TRBJ2-1
clone size: -
V gene: TRBV3-1/TRBV3-2

CDR3 protein: CASIGTVSYEQYF
CDR3 DNA: TGTGCCAGCATCGGGACTGTCTCCTACGAGCAGTACTTC
D gene: -
J gene: TRBJ2-7
clone size: once
V gene: TRBV2

CDR3 protein: CASSQGTGGFEQYF
CDR3 DNA: TGCGCCAGCAGCCAGGGGACAGGGGGGTTCGAGCAGTACTTC
D gene: TRBD1
J gene: TRBJ2-7
clone size: -
V gene: TRBV4-1

CDR3 protein: CASSLQAALYGYTF
CDR3 DNA: TGTGCCAGCAGTCTACAGGCCGCCCTCTATGGCTACACCTTC
D gene: -
J gene: TRBJ1-2
clone size: once
V gene: TRBV6-5

CDR3 protein: CASSLGSTGINEKLFF
CDR3 DNA: TGCGCCAGCAGCTTGGGGAGCACAGGGATTAATGAAAAACTGTTTTTT
D gene: -
J gene: TRBJ1-4
clone size: -
V gene: TRBV5-1

CDR3 protein: CASSEGADSPLHF
CDR3 DNA: TGTGCCAGCAGTGAAGGTGCGGATTCACCCCTCCACTTT
D gene: -
J gene: TRBJ1-6
clone size: -
V gene: TRBV6-1

CDR3 protein: CASSSIGLPTRSYGYTF
CDR3 DNA: TGCGCCAGCAGCTCAATCGGTTTACCCACTCGGAGCTATGGCTACACCTTC
D gene: -
J gene: TRBJ1-2
clone size: -
V gene: TRBV23-1

CDR3 protein: CASSKEATGNTGELFF
CDR3 DNA: TGTGCCAGCAGCAAAGAGGCGACGGGGAACACCGGGGAGCTGTTTTTT
D gene: -
J gene: TRBJ2-2
clone size: -
V gene: TRBV3-1/TRBV3-2

CDR3 protein: CASSYPPDTQYF
CDR3 DNA: TGTGCCAGCAGTTACCCTCCAGATACGCAGTATTTT
D gene: -
J gene: TRBJ2-3
clone size: -
V gene: TRBV6-2/TRBV6-3